The present T cell receptor beta chain was sequenced within a study of blood T cell repertoires in COVID-19 (TCRdb year 2020). Regarding the research as a whole: Samples covering the acute and convalescent phases of COVID-19 were provided by collaborators in the United States, Italy and Spain. The material from the prospective study consisted of cDNA or gDNA derived from T cells, B-cell-depleted T cells, or PBMCs. Subjects who had been exposed to COVID-19, were actively infected with it, or had recovered from it provided the deeply sampled blood TCRbeta repertoires that made up the dataset. The repertoires were released in a freely available public database meant as a resource for research on the immune response to SARS-CoV-2. The samples were drawn from the first 160 participants of the ongoing ImmuneRACE study and from 950 to 1,500 subjects provided by 6 global collaborators. A de-identified subject ID, COVID-19 status, age in years and sex were almost always included in the sample metadata. Where available, HLA class I and class II types were taken from metadata supplied by the sample provider and were not determined by assay-based typing.

As to this clone: Its antigen has not been determined. No base-level quality is on record; no much larger clone is a single base apart.

What the authors observed across the whole study: Clinical and demographic metadata were provided uncurated, with the amount varying by source and participant.

Another Seattle source contributed samples from volunteer blood donors who had recovered from COVID-19. Collaborating institutions collected whole blood in K2EDTA tubes following their own protocols. For TCRbeta analysis, collaborators shipped samples as frozen whole blood, isolated PBMCs, or DNA extracted from either of those sample types. CDR1 and CDR2 are drawn from the germline V gene: MNHEY, SVGAGI. V lost 5 bases and J lost 3 bases; the stretch between them is 14 bases long. The CDR3 sequence holds 14 residues, the cysteine and phenylalanine included. Just the 42-base CDR3 DNA is kept, in frame starting at base 1. TCRbeta CDR3 regions were amplified from genomic DNA by means of the immunoSEQ Assay, a bias-controlled multiplex PCR. The paper's data handling went like this. Within the assay, amplification of reference gene primers was used to estimate how many nucleated cells each sample contained. To quantify the absolute abundance of each unique TCRbeta CDR3 rearrangement, sequence reads were collapsed and filtered. For each sample, productive Simpson clonality was calculated as the square root of Simpson's diversity index across productive rearrangements. TCRdb's version of the immuneACCESS table is confined to in-frame rearrangements and falls short of the full clone set. An unresolved V gene accounts for under half of the shortfall where checked; the remainder is of unknown origin. The V and J calls and the clone size are those of that table, but D and trimming were determined from the DNA. Across this sample there are roughly 150,000 clones, with around 83% seen only once. Roughly 19% of the sample comes from the top ten.

The sequenced sample consisted of peripheral blood. The rearranged chain carries TRBV6-5 and TRBJ2-7; no D gene is confidently identified. This clonotype was obtained from a woman between 65 and 79 years old who had recovered from COVID-19. CDR3 protein: CASSLERQSYEQYF. The bases are TGTGCCAGCAGTCTAGAGCGCCAAAGCTACGAGCAGTACTTC.